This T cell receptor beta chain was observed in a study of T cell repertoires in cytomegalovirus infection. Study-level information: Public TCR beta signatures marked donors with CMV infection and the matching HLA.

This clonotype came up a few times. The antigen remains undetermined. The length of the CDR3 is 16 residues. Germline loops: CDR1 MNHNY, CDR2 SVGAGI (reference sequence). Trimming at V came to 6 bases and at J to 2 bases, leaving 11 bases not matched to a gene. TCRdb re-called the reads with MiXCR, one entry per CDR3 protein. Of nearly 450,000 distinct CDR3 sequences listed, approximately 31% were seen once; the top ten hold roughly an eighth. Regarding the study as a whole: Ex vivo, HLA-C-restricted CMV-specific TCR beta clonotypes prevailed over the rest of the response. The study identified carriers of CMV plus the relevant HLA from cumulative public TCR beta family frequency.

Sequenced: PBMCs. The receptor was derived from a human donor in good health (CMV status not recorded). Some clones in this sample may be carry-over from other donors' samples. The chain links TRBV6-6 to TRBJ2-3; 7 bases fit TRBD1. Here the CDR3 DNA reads TGTGCCAGCAGCCCCTGGGACAGCGCGGACACAGATACGCAGTATTTT. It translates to CASSPWDSADTDTQYF.